This TCR beta chain was identified during a study of cytomegalovirus exposure and HLA in healthy donors listed by TCRdb under 2017. Regarding the research as a whole: An earlier analysis of several hundred of the donors reported about 290 Gb of sequence data and some 120 million unique TCR beta sequences from about 200 million T cells. Roughly 320 gigabases of sequencing data and 91 million or so unique TCR sequences made up an early release that covered nearly 650 HLA-typed donors. The genetic ancestry cluster associated with self-reported Caucasian donors included 81% of the roughly 400 genotyped donors. The aim of the study was to test whether cataloging public T cell receptors could identify signatures of past pathogen exposure. The study profiled the T cell repertoires of about 640 subjects by immunosequencing and related them to cytomegalovirus serostatus. Besides the first cohort of approximately 710 subjects, a separate validation cohort made up of over 100 different subjects was used. To predict cytomegalovirus infection status, the study combined high-throughput TCR immunosequencing, statistical association of individual TCRs with disease status, and machine learning. In a later analysis, previously published TCR beta repertoires from 550 to 700 donors were re-analyzed and high-resolution HLA genotyping was added so that TCR occurrence patterns could be studied. The later analysis used no new phenotypic data to find candidate immune exposures, relying instead on TCR beta sequences and their occurrence across donors. In an earlier analysis of 587 of the donors, high-throughput TCR beta sequencing was used to judge whether each TCR beta V gene segment behaved as functional or pseudogenic. Donor age, sex, ethnicity and CMV serostatus were collected together with the repertoire data. Genome-wide SNP genotypes for about three fifths of the 666 donors were used in a later genetic analysis, which treated that subset as a discovery cohort. Every repertoire in the discovery cohort had been generated on one and the same sequencing platform. Class I and class II HLA loci were covered by the typing at four-digit resolution. Typing coverage varied by locus: about 620-630 donors for A, B, C, DRB1 and DQB1; roughly 520 for DQA1; more than 600 for DPA1; fewer than 480 for DPB1. Several DR-DQ haplotypes were handled as single units for association and clustering, since linkage in the cohort was strong. Among 350 to 400 genotyped donors of the cohort, an average of about 240,000 unique TCR beta nucleotide sequences were sequenced per donor, around 20% of them non-productive. Overall study outcomes, separate from this receptor: According to the authors, the approach could potentially be generalized to other disease states and immunological phenotypes. Presence/absence analyses assumed roughly uniform sequencing depth across donors, an assumption that may not hold. In this cohort, only TCR beta chains were sequenced, and detectable features were limited by the absence of alpha or paired-chain data. A few of the identified cytomegalovirus-associated TCR beta chains were confirmed in vitro to be specific for cytomegalovirus antigens. An association between a missense DCLRE1C variant and V-gene and J-gene trimming of TCR beta chains was found in a later genetic analysis and replicated in an independent cohort. The study gave a list of more than 150 TCR beta chains associated with cytomegalovirus. The 87-base-pair reads could not distinguish some IMGT-functional V segments, including TRBV6-2 and TRBV6-3, so those segments were excluded. Linkage disequilibrium might explain the correlated functional status among segregating V segments, but an unknown experimental factor could not be excluded. Because HLA typing was missing for some donors at each locus, association tests included only the typed subset. In a later analysis, the rate of TCR association differed among HLA loci, with DRB1 alleles having the most associated TCRs and HLA-C alleles having the fewest. A cluster of highly shared sequence variants was judged likely to represent a technical artifact of the sequencing pipeline. In an earlier analysis of several hundred of the donors, most TCR beta V segments were observed in productive rearrangements about 87% or about 30% of the time, broadly matching IMGT annotations. Several of the top co-occurrence clusters appeared to be linked to parvovirus B19, influenza, CMV and Epstein-Barr virus, according to a later analysis. Most TCR sequences were observed very rarely across donors, whereas some public TCRs were present in many individuals. Because counts were too low, about 18 rarely observed V segments, including chromosome 9 orphons, were left out of the earlier analysis of 587 of the donors. CMV serostatus was the only immune exposure information available for the cohort. At a false discovery rate of 0.05, a later analysis linked under 20,000 TCR beta sequences to specific HLA alleles. When HLA alleles, especially DR and DQ, strongly co-occurred, attributing TCR associations to individual alleles was difficult. A further reported finding was that TCR beta sequences accurately predicted the HLA-A and HLA-B alleles for most subjects in the first cohort. A later genetic analysis reported fewer N-insertions in productive TCRs among donors in an Asian-associated ancestry cluster than the approximately 670-donor mean. In a later analysis, HLA-associated TCR beta chains showed more clonal expansion and lower generation probabilities than non-associated chains that were equally common. Cytomegalovirus status was reported to be diagnosed by the classifier with high specificity and sensitivity in both the original and validation cohorts. According to a later analysis, most CMV-associated TCR beta chains appeared to be HLA-restricted, and the HLA associations seemed to be driven largely by CMV exposure.

There are a few counts of this clone. No antigen is known for it. No quality values exist for individual bases; no much larger clone is one base distant. The cohort comprised under 700 healthy bone marrow donors. Cohort members were all nominally healthy when sampled, although unrecorded immune exposures were likely present. The donor tested CMV seropositive and was one of the 289 seropositive cohort members. Every donor gave a peripheral blood sample, and the peripheral blood mononuclear cells from that sample were used for TCR beta sequencing. The Qiagen DNeasy Blood Extraction Kit was used to extract genomic DNA from the blood cell samples. Library method: the immunoSEQ multiplex PCR assay. For the multiplex PCR, a mixture combining 60 forward primers for TCR Vbeta segments and 13 reverse primers for TCR Jbeta segments was used. The CDR3 region of rearranged TCR beta genes was amplified from genomic DNA with a multiplex PCR assay. Amplified TCR beta libraries were sequenced as 87-base-pair reads on the Illumina HiSeq System. From the authors' description of their analysis: Across the 670 or so repertoires, a later analysis counted around 80 million unique TCR beta chains, roughly 11 million of which were shared by at least two donors. To remove PCR and sequencing errors, raw reads were error-corrected and collapsed into unique sequences using a nearest-neighbor algorithm that merged closely related sequences. V, D and J gene segments were assigned by aligning CDR3 sequences to IMGT reference sequences. Each retained sequence needed at least a six-nucleotide match to both a V gene segment and a J gene segment. Rearrangements were called productive when the CDR3 lacked stop codons and stayed in frame with V and J; all others were non-productive. Following IMGT convention, CDR3 was defined as the stretch from the second conserved V-encoded cysteine up to the conserved J-encoded phenylalanine. The earlier analysis of around 640 of the donors excluded sequences that lacked an unambiguous match to a single V gene segment. In an earlier analysis of some 590 of the donors, V segments were called functional above 56.7% productive rearrangements and were called segregating when the between-donor standard deviation exceeded 5%. A statistical classification framework was developed to diagnose cytomegalovirus status using the catalog of TCR beta chain sequences. In a later analysis, TCR nucleotide sequences were compared against IMGT/GENE-DB human TR gene sequences so that V and J genes could be assigned. In a later analysis, CDR3 sequences and most-parsimonious VDJ recombination scenarios were assigned using the TCRdist pipeline. In a later analysis, each TCR beta chain was defined by its CDR3 amino acid sequence together with its V-gene family, and reads without a unique V-gene family were excluded. As a way to deal with suspected cross-contamination and a sequencing artifact, a later analysis dropped 592 nucleotide sequences that were highly shared and had low generation probability. For each public chain, a later analysis derived a clonal expansion index from normalized ranks of inferred template counts within each repertoire. In a later analysis, generation probabilities were computed using a VDJ recombination model fitted to out-of-frame rearrangements, and the results were checked against IGoR. In a later analysis, hypergeometric tests were used to score TCR-TCR, TCR-HLA and TCR-CMV co-occurrence, with a repertoire-size bias correction applied to TCR pairs. In a later analysis, false discovery rates were estimated by permuting HLA or CMV assignments 20 times. In a later analysis, co-occurring TCRs were grouped using DBSCAN, with TCRdist sequence similarity added in when clustering inside HLA-allele-positive subsets. For co-occurrence clustering, repertoires with fewer than 30,000 or more than 120,000 public chains were excluded, along with five repertoires with anomalous nucleotide sharing. This is the immuneACCESS table as TCRdb keeps it, with only in-frame sequences that have V and J called. A part of the clones is gone; compared with another copy, unresolved V genes explain less than half, and the rest is unexplained. V and J calls and clone size are those listed in that table; D and trimming were worked out from the DNA. Here the sample has 55,000 to 65,000 clones; 65% to 75% occur a single time. 6.8% of the sample comes from the top ten.

From the cysteine up to the phenylalanine, the CDR3 has a length of 15 residues. Only the CDR3 DNA is retained, 45 bases long and in frame from the first base. CDR1 is given as LGHNA and CDR2 as YSLEER, both from the germline V gene. Trimming at the junction amounts to 3 bases on V and 0 bases on J, and the germline ends lie 9 bases apart. The rearrangement joined TRBV4-3 to TRBJ2-1; the D gene is perhaps TRBD2, on 5 matching bases. The TCR was taken from a man aged 25-40 years in good health and CMV-seropositive. The sample consisted of PBMCs. At the DNA level, the sequence is TGCGCCAGCAGCCACCAGCGGAGCTCCTACAATGAGCAGTTCTTC. Its protein reads: CASSHQRSSYNEQFF.